The 15 T cell receptor beta chains reported below all come from one sample, sequenced in a study of blood T cells in healthy people across ages. Then a second PCR, running about 6 to 11 cycles, was carried out with a sample-barcoded 5' primer and a J-beta primer mix. MiXCR was run by TCRdb on the 5' RACE reads, yielding one entry per CDR3 protein. The repertoire holds over 1,300,000 distinct CDR3 sequences, approximately 59% seen once, with approximately 7% in the top ten. The sample was blood. The receptors were sampled from a young man in good health.

This clonotype showed up just a few times. A read error may be the cause here, since a much bigger clone is one base away. This chain joins TRBV27 and TRBJ2-1; D may be TRBD2 (6 bases). TRBJ2-7 explains the end of the DNA better; the J call may be wrong. CDR3 length: 14 amino acids. Germline V gene data show CDR1 as MNHEY and CDR2 as SMNVEV (reference sequence). CDR3 amino acids: CASSTQGLRNEQYF. The CDR3 nucleotides are TGTGCCAGCAGTACCCAGGGACTCAGAAATGAGCAGTACTTC.

The CDR3 loop reads CASSQVGGGTDTQYF. In DNA, the CDR3 is TGTGCCAGCAGCCAAGTCGGCGGAGGCACAGATACGCAGTATTTT. This sequence joins TRBV14 and TRBJ2-3; the D is unclear. The V end lost 1 base, the J end lost 1 base, and 9 bases lay between the germline ends. This CDR3 region has 15 residues. CDR1 is SGHDN and CDR2 is FVKESK in the germline V gene.

This clonotype was counted at least ten times. The genes are TRBV4-3 and TRBJ1-1; D may be TRBD1 (5 bases). Germline CDR1 and CDR2: LGHNA and YSLEER. The CDR3 is 13 amino acids. The V gene lost 2 bases and the J gene lost 1 base, with 5 bases spanning the gap. CDR3 bases: TGCGCCAGCAGCCAAACAGGGAACACTGAAGCTTTCTTT. This sequence encodes CASSQTGNTEAFF.

The rearrangement links TRBV7-8 to TRBJ1-1; no clear D gene. The CDR3 contains 14 residues. Germline V gene data show CDR1 as SGHVS and CDR2 as FQNEAQ. V lost 5 bases and J 4 bases, leaving 14 bases between the germline ends. The CDR3 loop is CASSAEGRPTEAFF. The CDR3 bases are TGTGCCAGCAGCGCCGAAGGGAGGCCCACTGAAGCTTTCTTT.

The gene calls are TRBV12-3 or TRBV12-4 and TRBJ2-3; no reliable D call. Trimming stripped 5 bases from V and 0 bases from J, with 6 bases between. This CDR3 contains 13 residues. The CDR3 is CASSGISTDTQYF. The CDR3 nucleotides are TGTGCCAGCAGTGGAATTAGCACAGATACGCAGTATTTT.

The chain carries TRBV4-1 and TRBJ2-2, with D perhaps TRBD2 (5 bases). V was shortened by 4 bases and J by 6 bases, with 21 bases between the two germline ends. CDR1 MGHRA and CDR2 YSYEKL come from the germline V gene. The CDR3 extends over 17 amino acids. The CDR3 DNA follows: TGCGCCAGCAGCCCCGTACCGGGGTTCTTAATGTCCGGGGAGCTGTTTTTT. It is translated as CASSPVPGFLMSGELFF.

This clonotype was seen ten or more times. CDR3 sequence (DNA): TGTGCCAGCAGTCCCCGACAAGAGACCCAGTACTTC. Translation gives CASSPRQETQYF. The chain employs TRBV3-1 and TRBJ2-5; D not resolved. Germline-derived CDR1 and CDR2 are LGHDT and YNNKEL (reference sequence). The CDR3 contains 12 residues. Trimming cost V 6 bases and J 2 bases, with 7 bases left between them.

This clonotype came up once. This rearrangement joins TRBV7-6 to TRBJ2-7; D ambiguous. The CDR3 runs 15 residues. Trimming cost V 5 bases and J 0 bases, with 14 bases left between them. CDR1 and CDR2 from the germline V gene are SGHVS and FNYEAQ. CDR3 amino acids: CASSPIVGLSYEQYF. For the CDR3, the DNA is TGTGCCAGCAGCCCTATTGTTGGCCTCTCCTACGAGCAGTACTTC.

A few counts support this clonotype. This chain uses TRBV12-3 or TRBV12-4 with TRBJ2-1; 14 bases map to TRBD2. The CDR3 totals 16 residues. V lost 3 bases to trimming and J lost 5 bases; unmatched junction nucleotides: 3. The CDR3 protein is CASSLVGLAGDNEQFF. DNA of the CDR3: TGTGCCAGCAGTTTGGTGGGACTAGCGGGAGACAATGAGCAGTTCTTC.

This chain links TRBV10-3 with TRBJ1-1, with D uncertain. Trimming cost V 7 bases and J 0 bases, with 12 bases left between them. The CDR3 runs to 14 residues. In germline, CDR1 is ENHRY, CDR2 SYGVKD. CDR3 bases: TGTGCCATCATCGGGGATAAGATGAACACTGAAGCTTTCTTT. This codes for CAIIGDKMNTEAFF.

The V gene is TRBV6-6, the J gene TRBJ2-5; the match to TRBD1 covers 7 bases. The DNA end favors TRBJ2-1, so the J call may be wrong. The CDR3 spans 14 residues. Germline V gives CDR1 MNHNY, CDR2 SVGAGI (reference sequence). CDR3 sequence (DNA): TGTGCCAGCAGTCTCGGACAGGAGGTAGAGACCCAGTTCTTC. This codes for CASSLGQEVETQFF.

V usage is TRBV12-5 and J usage is TRBJ1-2; no firm D call. V lost 2 bases, J lost 4 bases, and 17 bases lay in between. Germline values: CDR1 LGHNT, CDR2 FRNRAP. This CDR3 spans 16 amino acids. The CDR3 nucleotides are TGTGCTAGTGGTTTGAACGAGGGAGGGCTTCGCTATGGCTACACCTTC. Amino acid sequence: CASGLNEGGLRYGYTF.

The chain recombines TRBV10-1 with TRBJ2-5; the match to TRBD2 covers 11 bases. V was pared by 3 bases and J by 2 bases, with 5 bases of the junction left unmatched. CDR1 is WNHNN and CDR2 is SYGVQD in the germline V gene (reference sequence). The CDR3 is 16 amino acids. The CDR3 here is CASSDQRLAGQETQYF. In nucleotides, the CDR3 is TGCGCCAGCAGTGACCAGAGACTAGCGGGACAAGAGACCCAGTACTTC.

The gene calls are TRBV18 and TRBJ2-1; D may match TRBD1 or TRBD2 (5 bases each). The CDR3 is made up of 14 amino acids. Germline CDR1 and CDR2: KGHSH and LQKENI. V shed 6 bases and J shed 5 bases, with 14 bases lying between them. The CDR3 protein is CASSRGRDHNEQFF. Here the CDR3 DNA reads TGTGCCAGCTCCCGCGGCAGGGACCACAATGAGCAGTTCTTC.

In DNA, the CDR3 is TGCGCCAGCAGCTTGGGAAGCCTAGAAGTAGGGGAGCAGTACTTC. Translation gives CASSLGSLEVGEQYF. The chain joins TRBV5-1 to TRBJ2-4, with D perhaps TRBD1 or TRBD2 (5 bases each). Germline V gene sequence: CDR1 SGHRS, CDR2 YFSETQ. The CDR3 runs to 15 residues. V was clipped by 0 bases and J by 13 bases, with 20 bases between them.